The following is a T cell receptor beta chain sequence with its context. A second PCR, run for roughly 7 to 12 cycles, used a sample-barcoded 5' primer plus a J-beta primer mix. MiXCR, run by TCRdb on the 5' RACE reads, gives a single entry per CDR3 protein. The sample contains 600,000 to 900,000 distinct CDR3 sequences, 20% to 30% of which appear only once. The entry originates in a study of blood T cells in healthy people across ages. Individuals who donated were healthy Caucasians from Russia aged roughly 6 to 100. These data were likewise used in another study, on T cells of mothers and their children. According to that study: Persistent microchimeric T cell clones were not found at ~100 per million sensitivity.

The receptor was derived from a boy younger than 18 in good health. Sequencing input: blood.

CDR3 sequence: CASSLTILAGTMESQYF. CDR3 nucleotides: TGCGCCAGCAGCTTAACTATACTAGCGGGGACGATGGAGTCCCAGTACTTC. The V gene is TRBV5-1, the J gene TRBJ2-5, with 10 bases identical to TRBD2. The germline V gene has CDR1 SGHRS and CDR2 YFSETQ. CDR3 length equals 17 residues. J was trimmed by 9 bases and V by 2 bases; bases with no gene match: 16.